These T cell receptor beta chains were read from a single sample in a study of T cell repertoires in aging, cancer and after chemotherapy. Using its own MiXCR run on the multiplex PCR reads, TCRdb lists one record per CDR3 protein. The table has roughly 7,100 distinct CDR3 sequences, about 50% seen once; the top ten hold about 2%. Material for sequencing was blood. Source of these receptors: a human donor with a solid tumor. CDR3s include the opening cysteine and the closing phenylalanine or tryptophan. Fields, in order: clone size, V gene, D gene, J gene, CDR3 DNA, CDR3 protein. D genes are given only for firm matches. A row's size may be missing; if present it is once, few, many or a size class.

-,TRBV20-1,-,TRBJ2-5,TGCAGTGCTCACCTCCCCGGGCGACAAGAGACCCAGTACTTC,CSAHLPGRQETQYF
-,TRBV19,-,TRBJ1-6,TGTGCCAGTAGTACGGTGGGGGTGTCACCCCTCCACTTT,CASSTVGVSPLHF
once,TRBV7-6,TRBD2,TRBJ2-1,TGTGCCAGCAGCTTAGCGGGGACTAGCCTCCATTACAATGAGCAGTTCTTC,CASSLAGTSLHYNEQFF
-,TRBV27,-,TRBJ2-1,TGTGCCAGCAGTCCCCGGGACCACCCCCTTCAGGCGGGTGAGCAGTTCTTC,CASSPRDHPLQAGEQFF
few,TRBV12-3/TRBV12-4,-,TRBJ2-7,TGTGCCAGCAGTTTAGATTGGCGCGGTAACGAGCAGTACTTC,CASSLDWRGNEQYF
few,TRBV6-5,TRBD2,TRBJ2-5,TGTGCCAGCAGCACCCGACTAGCGGGAAACCAAGAGACCCAGTACTTC,CASSTRLAGNQETQYF
-,TRBV7-2,-,TRBJ1-5,TGTGCCAGCAGCTTAGAAATCAATCAGCCCCAGCATTTT,CASSLEINQPQHF
few,TRBV29-1,-,TRBJ1-2,TGCAGCGCCGGCGGCCACCAGAGCCGCTATGGCTACACCTTC,CSAGGHQSRYGYTF
-,TRBV27,-,TRBJ2-3,TGTGCCAGCAGTTCCCCCGTTAGCACAGATACGCAGTATTTT,CASSSPVSTDTQYF
few,TRBV19,-,TRBJ1-2,TGTGCCAGTAGTATATCGGGGAGGGGAGACTATGGCTACACCTTC,CASSISGRGDYGYTF
-,TRBV6-1,TRBD2,TRBJ2-1,TGTGCCAGCGGTGAACTAGCGGAGCCCTACAATGAGCAGTTCTTC,CASGELAEPYNEQFF
-,TRBV19,-,TRBJ2-6,TGTGCCAGTAGCCGGGGGTCCGGGGCCAACGTCCTGACTTTC,CASSRGSGANVLTF
-,TRBV7-9,TRBD2,TRBJ2-1,TGTGCCAGCAGCTCCGACATTAGCGGGAGTGGGCAGTTCTTC,CASSSDISGSGQFF
-,TRBV5-1,TRBD1,TRBJ2-3,TGCGCCAGCAGGGTTGGGGACAGCAGCACAGATACGCAGTATTTT,CASRVGDSSTDTQYF
few,TRBV18,-,TRBJ1-2,TGTGCCAGCTCACAAGACCTCTATGGCTACACCTTC,CASSQDLYGYTF
few,TRBV7-9,TRBD1,TRBJ2-7,TGTGCCAGCAGCTTAAGACAGGGGGACACCTACGAGCAGTACTTC,CASSLRQGDTYEQYF
-,TRBV7-9,-,TRBJ1-3,TGTGCCAGCACCCCCGCTCCTAGGAGAGCTTCTGGAAACACCATATATTTT,CASTPAPRRASGNTIYF
-,TRBV18,-,TRBJ1-1,TGTGCCAGCTCAGGCACAAGGAACACTGAAGCTTTCTTT,CASSGTRNTEAFF
-,TRBV11-2,-,TRBJ1-3,TGTGCCAGCAGCTACGTCTGGGTGGCGGGAAACACCATATATTTT,CASSYVWVAGNTIYF
few,TRBV18,TRBD1,TRBJ2-7,TGTGCCAGCTCACCTCGGGACAGGGAGGGGTACGAGCAGTACTTC,CASSPRDREGYEQYF
-,TRBV11-2,-,TRBJ1-1,TGTGCCAGCAGCTTAGTTTCTCGCGGTTCTGAAGCTTTCTTT,CASSLVSRGSEAFF
-,TRBV15,-,TRBJ1-4,TGTGCCACCAGCAGCATACGAACAGGAGGGGAAAAACTGTTTTTT,CATSSIRTGGEKLFF
-,TRBV20-1,-,TRBJ2-7,TGCAGTGCTCCCGATCGGAGGTTCCTCGGCTACGAGCAGTACTTC,CSAPDRRFLGYEQYF
few,TRBV20-1,-,TRBJ1-5,TGCAGTGCTATACCGCCCTGGGAGCACAGTCTCAATCAGCCCCAGCATTTT,CSAIPPWEHSLNQPQHF
few,TRBV19,-,TRBJ1-6,TGTGCCAGTAGTCCCGCGTTTCTCGTCTATAATTCACCCCTCCACTTT,CASSPAFLVYNSPLHF
-,TRBV7-3,-,TRBJ2-5,TGTGCCAGCAGCTTAATAAGCAGGGCAGGGGCCGTCATCTCGACCCAGTACTTC,CASSLISRAGAVISTQYF
few,TRBV12-3/TRBV12-4,TRBD2,TRBJ2-2,TGTGCCAGCAATCTAGCGGGAGGCGCCGGGGAGCTGTTTTTT,CASNLAGGAGELFF
-,TRBV21-1,-,TRBJ2-7,TGTGCCAGCAGCAAACGGTTGGAAAACGAGCAGTACTTC,CASSKRLENEQYF
-,TRBV14,TRBD1,TRBJ1-1,TGTGCCAGCAGCCGAGGACAGGGACCGTTTGAAGCTTTCTTT,CASSRGQGPFEAFF
-,TRBV27,TRBD2,TRBJ2-7,TGTGCCAGCAGTTTGCGGGGGGGGCCGGGACTAGCGGGAGTGCGCTCCTACGAGCAGTACTTC,CASSLRGGPGLAGVRSYEQYF
few,TRBV28,TRBD1,TRBJ1-3,TGTGCCAGCAGACCGAGGGACAGGTACTCTGGAAACACCATATATTTT,CASRPRDRYSGNTIYF
-,TRBV5-1,-,TRBJ1-5,TGCGCCAGCAGCTTAGAGGTCGGTCCGAATCAGCCCCAGCATTTT,CASSLEVGPNQPQHF
-,TRBV10-3,-,TRBJ2-2,TGTGCCATCAGTGGGGGGGTACCCACCGGGGAGCTGTTTTTT,CAISGGVPTGELFF
-,TRBV19,-,TRBJ2-6,TGTGCCACCCGGGCGGGGAAAGGCCCGTGGGAAATCTCTGGGGCCAACGTCCTGACTTTC,CATRAGKGPWEISGANVLTF
few,TRBV10-3,TRBD1,TRBJ1-1,TGTGCCATCAAAGGGACAGCGCACATGAACACTGAAGCTTTCTTT,CAIKGTAHMNTEAFF
few,TRBV7-9,TRBD1,TRBJ1-1,TGTGCCAGCAGCTTAGACAGGGGAAGAACTGAAGCTTTCTTT,CASSLDRGRTEAFF
-,TRBV6-4,-,TRBJ1-3,TGTGCCAGCAGTGATTCGAGCTCTGGAAACACCATATATTTT,CASSDSSSGNTIYF
-,TRBV11-2,-,TRBJ2-1,TGTGCCAGCAGCTTAGAGTTAGTGGGGCAGTTCTTC,CASSLELVGQFF
-,TRBV6-5,-,TRBJ2-7,TGTGCCAGCAGTTACTCGGGGGGGACAAGCTCCTACGAGCAGTACTTC,CASSYSGGTSSYEQYF
-,TRBV6-1,-,TRBJ2-7,TGTGCCAGCAGTGTGCATCAGACTTCCTACGAGCAGTACTTC,CASSVHQTSYEQYF
-,TRBV20-1,-,TRBJ1-2,TGCAGTGCTGCCAGGCGGGAGGGCTACACCTTC,CSAARREGYTF
-,TRBV27,TRBD2,TRBJ2-1,TGTGCCAGCAGCCAAGGGCGGGAGTTCTACAATGAGCAGTTCTTC,CASSQGREFYNEQFF
-,TRBV20-1,-,TRBJ1-2,TGCAGTGCTGTCCGAGGAGGGGACTATGGCTACACCTTC,CSAVRGGDYGYTF
-,TRBV29-1,TRBD2,TRBJ2-3,TGCAGCGTTGGCTGGGGAGGGGATACGCAGTATTTT,CSVGWGGDTQYF
few,TRBV6-5,-,TRBJ1-1,TGTGCCAGCAGCCAACCCGGGGCGAACACTGAAGCTTTCTTT,CASSQPGANTEAFF
-,TRBV27,-,TRBJ2-2,TGTGCCAGCAGTTTATTGGCCGGGGAGCTGTTTTTT,CASSLLAGELFF
-,TRBV4-1,-,TRBJ2-7,TGCGCCAGCAGCCTCGTTGAGAAGAGCTCCTACGAGCAGTACTTC,CASSLVEKSSYEQYF
few,TRBV20-1,TRBD1,TRBJ1-4,TGCAGTGCAGCGCCAATCGACAGGGGGCAAATTGAAAAACTGTTTTTT,CSAAPIDRGQIEKLFF
-,TRBV6-5,-,TRBJ2-2,TGTGCCAGCAGGCGGGAACTGACCGGGGAGCTGTTTTTT,CASRRELTGELFF
-,TRBV19,-,TRBJ2-1,TGTGCCAGTAGACCGGACCCTCCTTCGGACAATGAGCAGTTCTTC,CASRPDPPSDNEQFF
few,TRBV5-1,TRBD1,TRBJ2-7,TGCGCCAGCAGCCCTGGGACAGGGTCCTACGAGCAGTACTTC,CASSPGTGSYEQYF
-,TRBV6-1,TRBD1,TRBJ2-5,TGTGCCAGCAGTGAGGACAGGGCAGGGGAGACCCAGTACTTC,CASSEDRAGETQYF
few,TRBV18,-,TRBJ1-2,TGTGCCAGCTCACCACCGGGGGAAGGCTACACCTTC,CASSPPGEGYTF
-,TRBV18,-,TRBJ1-2,TGTGCCAGCTCCGAGGCGGTAAACTATGGCTACACCTTC,CASSEAVNYGYTF
-,TRBV6-1,TRBD2,TRBJ2-5,TGTGCCAGCAGCGAACTAGCGGGGGAGGGAGAGACCCAGTACTTC,CASSELAGEGETQYF
-,TRBV27,-,TRBJ1-2,TGTGCCAGCGGGGCTGGATTAAACTATGGCTACACCTTC,CASGAGLNYGYTF
-,TRBV7-9,-,TRBJ1-2,TGTGCCAGCAGCTTCGACAGGTCCAGTTGGGGCTACACCTTC,CASSFDRSSWGYTF
few,TRBV27,-,TRBJ1-2,TGTGCCAGCAGTCCCTACAGGGAAGAGAGCTACACCTTC,CASSPYREESYTF
-,TRBV5-6,TRBD1,TRBJ1-1,TGTGCCAGCAGTTTAAGGGGGCCCTCGGTCGGCGAAGCTTTCTTT,CASSLRGPSVGEAFF